This T cell receptor beta chain comes out of a study of blood T cell repertoires in COVID-19. Study-level information: Samples taken during acute and convalescent COVID-19 were collected in the United States, Italy and Spain. Sample material is recorded as cDNA or gDNA derived from T cells, B-cell-depleted T cells, or PBMCs.

Enrollment of patients from Seattle took place during active infection, with longitudinal follow-up. Trimming cost V 4 bases and J 6 bases; bases outside gene matches: 8. CDR1 and CDR2 (germline): MNHEY, SVGAGI. The CDR3 contains 15 residues. Authors' processing steps: Scientists estimated how many nucleated cells there were by amplifying reference gene primers. Only in-frame clones appear in the TCRdb table, and some are missing; sequencing was by immunoSEQ multiplex PCR. D and trimming were read from the DNA, whereas the V and J calls and clone size are those reported in that table. The sample shows over 150,000 clones, just under 85% of them seen only once.

The chain employs TRBV6-5 and TRBJ1-4, with 7 bases aligning to TRBD1. Sequencing was performed on peripheral blood. The clonotype was recovered from a woman older than 75 with COVID-19, enrolled during active disease. The CDR3 protein is CASSFKQGNYEKLFF. CDR3 nucleotide sequence: TGTGCCAGCAGTTTTAAACAGGGGAATTATGAAAAACTGTTTTTT.